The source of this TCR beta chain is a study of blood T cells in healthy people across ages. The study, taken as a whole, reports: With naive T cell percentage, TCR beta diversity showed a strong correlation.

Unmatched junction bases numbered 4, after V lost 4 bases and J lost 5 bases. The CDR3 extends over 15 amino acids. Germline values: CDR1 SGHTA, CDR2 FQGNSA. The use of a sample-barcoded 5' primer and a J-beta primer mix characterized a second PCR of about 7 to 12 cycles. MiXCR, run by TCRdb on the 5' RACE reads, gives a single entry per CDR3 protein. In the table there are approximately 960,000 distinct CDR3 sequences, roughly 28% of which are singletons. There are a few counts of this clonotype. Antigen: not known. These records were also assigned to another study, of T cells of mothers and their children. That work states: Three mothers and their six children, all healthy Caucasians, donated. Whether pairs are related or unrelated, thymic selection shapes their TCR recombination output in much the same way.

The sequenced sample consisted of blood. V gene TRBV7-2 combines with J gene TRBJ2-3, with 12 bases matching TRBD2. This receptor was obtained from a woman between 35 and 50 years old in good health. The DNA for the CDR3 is TGTGCCAGCAGCTCTAGCGGGGGGGCGATAGATACGCAGTATTTT. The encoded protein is CASSSSGGAIDTQYF.